A single sample gave rise to the 14 T cell receptor beta chains below, sequenced in a study of vaccination effects on CD4 cells after COVID-19. The assay was immunoSEQ multiplex PCR, and TCRdb's table has in-frame clones only and misses some. The sample records 25,000 to 35,000 clones, approximately 82% being singletons. Expansion of antigen-specific CD4+ T cells with viral peptide pools was carried out by the ViraFEST assay before sequencing. Upon completion of roughly ten days in culture, CD4+ T cells were isolated. Each participant was given two doses of one vaccine (BNT162b2 or mRNA-1273). Their cognate antigens are unknown. The sequenced sample was CD4+ T cells from PBMCs cultured with HCoV-NL63 spike peptides, obtained after COVID-19 vaccination. These receptors all come from a human donor who received a COVID-19 vaccine. Some clones in this sample may be carry-over from other donors' samples.

This clone was seen only once. The chain recombines TRBV6-5 with TRBJ1-6; TRBD1 matches 7 bases. The V gene end was trimmed by 2 bases and the J gene end by 8 bases; junction bases not matched to a gene: 6. The CDR3 is 15 residues long. Germline assignment: CDR1 MNHEY and CDR2 SVGAGI. CDR3 nucleotide sequence: TGTGCCAGCAGTTACAGTGAGGGGGCCTATTCACCCCTCCACTTT. Translation gives CASSYSEGAYSPLHF.

V gene TRBV5-4 combines with J gene TRBJ2-1; possible D gene TRBD2, 5 bases. The V end was cut by 4 bases, the J end by 9 bases, with 20 bases between. The CDR3 has 15 amino acids. Germline CDR1 and CDR2: SGHNT and YYREEE (reference sequence). The DNA of the CDR3 is TGTGCCAGCAGCCTGAAAGCTAGCCTCTATGGTGAGCAGTTCTTC. Protein product: CASSLKASLYGEQFF.

This clone was counted once. V is TRBV6-5 and J is TRBJ2-5; no clear D. Trimming took 0 bases from V and 5 from J, leaving 13 bases between them. CDR1 is MNHEY, CDR2 SVGAGI, per germline. This CDR3 comprises 15 residues. This CDR3 is CASSYSTTPGETQYF. For the CDR3, the DNA is TGTGCCAGCAGTTACTCTACTACCCCCGGGGAGACCCAGTACTTC.

The rearrangement joins TRBV2 to TRBJ1-4, with D maybe TRBD1 (5 bases). Trimming removed 7 bases from V and 3 bases from J, with 12 bases in between. Germline V gives CDR1 SNHLY, CDR2 FYNNEI. The CDR3 runs to 14 residues. CDR3: CASKKTGSNEKLFF. Written as DNA, the CDR3 is TGTGCCAGCAAAAAAACAGGTTCTAATGAAAAACTGTTTTTT.

The chain recombines TRBV10-2 with TRBJ1-5; perhaps TRBD1 as D (6 bases). V was trimmed by 6 bases and J by 2 bases, leaving 14 bases between them. Per the germline V gene, CDR1 is WSHSY and CDR2 is SAAADI. The CDR3 has 15 amino acids. The CDR3 DNA reads TGCGCCAGCAGCCATCAGGGGTTTGGCAATCAGCCCCAGCATTTT. As protein: CASSHQGFGNQPQHF.

V gene TRBV3-1 (or the pseudogene TRBV3-2) combines with J gene TRBJ1-6; D gene ambiguous. Germline V gives CDR1 LGHDT, CDR2 YNNKEL (reference sequence). The ends were cut back, 4 bases at V and 9 bases at J, with 16 bases in the middle. There are 15 residues in the CDR3. The CDR3 loop is CASSRQGVSSSPLHF. DNA for the CDR3: TGTGCCAGCAGCCGACAAGGTGTTTCAAGTTCACCCCTCCACTTT.

CDR3 bases: TGCGCCAGCAGCGGGGACAGGGGTAATAATGAAAAACTGTTTTTT. This gives the protein CASSGDRGNNEKLFF. This rearrangement joins TRBV5-1 to TRBJ1-4; 10 bases map to TRBD1. The CDR3 has 15 residues. V dropped 4 bases and J dropped 4; count of bases not matched to a gene: 4. Germline loops: CDR1 SGHRS, CDR2 YFSETQ.

The rearrangement joins TRBV9 to TRBJ2-7, with 7 nucleotides matching TRBD1. The CDR3 is 16 amino acids. Looked up from germline, CDR1 is SGDLS and CDR2 is YYNGEE. The junction had 12 bases not matched to a gene; V was cut back by 3 bases and J by 3 bases. CDR3 nucleotide sequence: TGTGCCAGCAGCGAGGGGGACAGTGGAAGATTCTACGAGCAGTACGTC. Encoded protein: CASSEGDSGRFYEQYV.

This chain connects TRBV9 to TRBJ2-3; the match to TRBD2 covers 15 bases. The CDR3 is 18 amino acids. Losses at the gene ends were 0 bases for V and 6 bases for J; bases not matched to a gene: 8. Germline V lookup: CDR1 SGDLS, CDR2 YYNGEE. CDR3 DNA sequence: TGTGCCAGCAGCGTAGGTCGGACTAGCGGGGGGGCCTGGGATACGCAGTATTTT. This sequence encodes CASSVGRTSGGAWDTQYF.

The chain combines TRBV18 with TRBJ1-6, with 11 bases fitting TRBD1. Germline loops: CDR1 KGHSH, CDR2 LQKENI. The CDR3 length is 16 residues. V lost 5 bases to trimming and J lost 4 bases; unmatched junction nucleotides: 4. The CDR3 coding sequence is TGTGCCAGCTCAAACGGACAGGGGGCTTATAATTCACCCCTCCACTTT. Translating it yields CASSNGQGAYNSPLHF. The variable domain in full, completed from reference TRBV18 and TRBJ1-6, reads NAGVMQNPRHLVRRRGQEARLRCSPMKGHSHVYWYRQLPEEGLKFMVYLQKENIIDESGMPKERFSAEFPKEGPSILRIQQVVRGDSAAYFCASSNGQGAYNSPLHFGNGTRLTVT.

This clone was seen more than once but under ten times. The V call is TRBV5-5, the J call TRBJ1-1; D call uncertain. The length of the CDR3 is 13 residues. Germline V CDR1 and CDR2: SGHKS, YYEKEE (reference sequence). Trimming pared 1 base from V and 3 bases from J, leaving 7 bases between. DNA for the CDR3: TGTGCCAGCAGCTTGATGAAGGACACTGAAGCTTTCTTT. This translates into CASSLMKDTEAFF.

The chain recombines TRBV30 with TRBJ2-1, with TRBD2 identical over 12 bases. CDR3 size: 15 residues. Trimming removed 4 bases from V and 7 bases from J; junction bases left unmatched: 8. Germline lookup yields CDR1 GTSNPN and CDR2 SVGIG (reference sequence). The CDR3 reads CAWKASGGALNEQFF. CDR3 nucleotides: TGTGCCTGGAAGGCTAGCGGGGGGGCTTTGAATGAGCAGTTCTTC.

As regards this clone: The junction differs from germline at one of its ends, possibly a read error. The chain has TRBV5-1 and TRBJ1-2; possible D gene TRBD1, 6 bases. Germline CDR1 is SGHRS and CDR2 is YFSETQ. The CDR3 is 12 amino acids. This CDR3 is CASRLEGDGYTF. In nucleotides, the CDR3 is TGCGCCAGCAGGTTGGAGGGGGACGGCTACACCTTC.

The chain is built from TRBV7-9 and TRBJ1-2, with D hard to call. Germline values: CDR1 SEHNR, CDR2 FQNEAQ (reference sequence). This CDR3 has 14 residues. Trimming shortened V by 1 base and J by 1 base, and 7 bases separated the two germline ends. Written as DNA, the CDR3 is TGTGCCAGCAGCTTAGTATCCGTTAACTATGGCTACACCTTC. Protein: CASSLVSVNYGYTF.